Below, 4 T cell receptor beta chains from the same sample are listed, as sequenced in a study of T cells in localized non-small cell lung cancer. Assay: immunoSEQ multiplex PCR; the TCRdb copy retains only in-frame clones and omits some. Of over 1,100 clones in the sample, about 33% were seen once. This specimen consisted of lung tumor tissue, obtained before any cancer treatment. The receptors here all came from a man aged 35-75 years with stage II lung adenocarcinoma.

This clone was counted a few times. The V call is TRBV14, the J call TRBJ2-3, with a tentative D call TRBD2 (6 bases). V shed 1 base and J shed 3 bases, with 8 bases lying between them. Germline loops: CDR1 SGHDN, CDR2 FVKESK. This CDR3 has 14 amino acids. This CDR3 reads CASSQAGVTDTQYF. The DNA for the CDR3 is TGTGCCAGCAGCCAAGCGGGAGTGACAGATACGCAGTATTTT.

This clone was found a few times. The chain joins TRBV5-1 to TRBJ2-3, with 8 bases identical to TRBD2. The CDR3 sequence is 15 residues long. J gave up 2 bases and V 1 base, and 3 bases lay outside the gene matches. CDR1 and CDR2 (germline): SGHRS, YFSETQ. The CDR3 spells CASSLQAGATDTQYF. CDR3 coding DNA: TGCGCCAGCAGCTTGCAAGCGGGGGCCACAGATACGCAGTATTTT.

Judged by abundance, this clone is medium-sized. The chain links TRBV6-8 to TRBJ2-7, with 7 bases matching TRBD2. The ends lost 5 bases at V and 5 bases at J; junction bases unmatched: 9. Germline CDR1 is MNHGY and CDR2 is SAAAGT. CDR3 size: 14 residues. The CDR3 sequence is CASSPSGGAHEQYF. CDR3 DNA: TGTGCCAGCAGTCCTAGCGGAGGGGCCCACGAGCAGTACTTC.

Only a few counts were recorded for this clone. The CDR3 sequence is CASSLDTVAGELFF. The CDR3 DNA is TGTGCCAGCAGCTTAGATACAGTGGCCGGGGAGCTGTTTTTT. The gene calls are TRBV11-3 and TRBJ2-2, with D unclear. V gave up 0 bases and J gave up 6 bases, with 8 bases separating them. From germline, CDR1 is SGHNT and CDR2 YENEEA. This CDR3 is 14 amino acids long.